Presented here are 3 T cell receptor beta chains from one specimen sequenced in a study of CD8 T cells in ankylosing spondylitis. TCRdb reanalysed the 5' RACE reads using MiXCR and keeps one entry per CDR3 protein. The sample holds tens of thousands of distinct CDR3 sequences, roughly 5.3% seen once. The sample taken for sequencing was blood, either unsorted or a sorted T cell fraction (not recorded which). These TCRs come from a male donor with ankylosing spondylitis or in good health (not recorded which).

The sample holds many counts of this clonotype. The rearrangement joins TRBV12-3 or TRBV12-4 to TRBJ2-5; tentatively, D is TRBD2 (5 bases). V dropped 3 bases and J dropped 4 bases, with 9 bases sitting between them. The CDR3 covers 13 residues. The CDR3 protein is CASSFAGRETQYF. The CDR3 nucleotides read TGTGCCAGCAGTTTTGCTGGGAGAGAGACCCAGTACTTC.

This clonotype was seen many times. CDR3 DNA sequence: TGTGCCAGCAGCGTGACGAACACCGGGGAGCTGTTTTTT. It codes for CASSVTNTGELFF. J is TRBJ2-2 and V is TRBV7-8, with D unclear. V lost 5 bases and J lost 0, with 4 bases in between. In germline, CDR1 is SGHVS, CDR2 FQNEAQ. CDR3 size: 13 residues.

This clonotype appeared many times. This chain uses TRBV7-2 with TRBJ2-1; TRBD1 matches at 7 bases. CDR1 is SGHTA and CDR2 is FQGNSA in the germline V gene. The CDR3 is made up of 16 amino acids. The J segment lost 3 bases and the V segment lost 4 bases, leaving 9 bases of the junction unmatched. The CDR3 loop is CASSSGTATYYNEQFF. CDR3 in DNA: TGTGCCAGCAGCTCCGGGACAGCGACCTACTACAATGAGCAGTTCTTC.